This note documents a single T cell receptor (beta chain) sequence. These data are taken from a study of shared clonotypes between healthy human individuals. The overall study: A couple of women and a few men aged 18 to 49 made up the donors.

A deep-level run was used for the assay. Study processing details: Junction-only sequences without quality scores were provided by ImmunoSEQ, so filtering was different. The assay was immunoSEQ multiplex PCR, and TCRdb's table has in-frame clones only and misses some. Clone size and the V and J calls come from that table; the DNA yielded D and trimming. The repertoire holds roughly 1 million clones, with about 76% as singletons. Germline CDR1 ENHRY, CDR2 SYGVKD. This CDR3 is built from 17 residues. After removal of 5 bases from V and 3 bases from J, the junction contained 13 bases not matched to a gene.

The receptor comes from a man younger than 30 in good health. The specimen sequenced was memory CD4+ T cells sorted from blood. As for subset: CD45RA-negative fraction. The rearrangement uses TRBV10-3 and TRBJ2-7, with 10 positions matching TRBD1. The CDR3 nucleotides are TGTGCCATCAGTTCTTGGGGGGCCCGGACAGGGGGCTACGAGCAGTACTTC. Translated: CAISSWGARTGGYEQYF.